Included here is one T cell receptor (beta chain) sequence, with context. Its antigen is unknown. This record belongs to a study of CD8+ T cells in alopecia areata. Study conclusions and caveats: Mice gave a clearer picture of TCR sharing than patients did, possibly for HLA-related reasons. Normal skin contains resident alphabeta T cells, and these are also sequenced in scalp samples. The study found higher clonality in lesional than normal scalp, especially in alopecia totalis/universalis.

Following RNA extraction, reverse transcription yielded cDNA that acted as the sequencing template. Profiled with immunoSEQ multiplex PCR; TCRdb holds only in-frame clones, not every one. The sample gives around 190,000 clones, 56% of which show up once; nearly 5% is in the top ten. Starting from PBMCs, sorting isolated CD4+ and CD8+ T cells. Germline lookup yields CDR1 MGHDK and CDR2 SYGVNS. The CDR3 has 14 residues. The V gene lost 2 bases and the J gene lost 5 bases, with 13 bases spanning the gap. The specimen was CD8+ T cells sorted from blood. The genes are TRBV25-1 and TRBJ2-7; D is possibly TRBD1 or TRBD2 (7 bases each). The receptor was derived from a human donor in good health. The CDR3 here is CASSEGRGLNEQYF. Here the CDR3 DNA reads TGTGCCAGCAGTGAAGGGAGGGGGCTAAACGAGCAGTACTTC.